What follows are 21 T cell receptor beta chains derived from one specimen sequenced in a study of vaccination and CD4 T cells after COVID-19. Treatment in this sample: approximately nine-day PBMC culture with coronavirus spike peptide pools or control peptides (ViraFEST assay). Researchers used the Oncomine TCR Beta short-read assay to sequence DNA from cultured CD4+ T cells. Each CDR3 protein is one row after TCRdb ran MiXCR on the PCR reads. In the table there are over 9,000 distinct CDR3 sequences, about 66% of which are singletons. These receptors lack a known antigen. The sequencing input was CD4+ T cells from blood, cultured in vitro. These receptors all stem from a human donor who had recovered from COVID-19.

This clonotype qualifies as medium-sized. The J gene is TRBJ1-1, the V gene TRBV27; D perhaps matches TRBD1 (6 bases). V lost 0 bases and J lost 1, with 9 bases in between. CDR3 length: 15 residues. CDR1 is MNHEY and CDR2 is SMNVEV in the germline V gene (reference sequence). CDR3 in DNA: TGTGCCAGCAGTTTATCCGGACAGTCGAACACTGAAGCTTTCTTT. Its protein product is CASSLSGQSNTEAFF.

V and J are TRBV7-2 and TRBJ1-2; TRBD1 is a possible D gene (5 bases). Trimming stripped 7 bases from V and 4 bases from J, with 13 bases between. Germline V gene sequence: CDR1 SGHTA, CDR2 FQGNSA. The CDR3 runs to 13 residues. The CDR3 DNA follows: TGTGCCAGCACTAACGGGGCATTCTATGGCTACACCTTC. It yields the protein CASTNGAFYGYTF.

Only a few counts were recorded for this clonotype. The chain has TRBV7-2 and TRBJ1-2; TRBD1 agrees at 7 bases. There are 17 residues in the CDR3. With 3 bases clipped from V and 4 bases from J, the junction kept 14 bases outside the gene matches. The germline gives CDR1 SGHTA, CDR2 FQGNSA. The CDR3 bases are TGTGCCAGCAGCTTGAGAGGGATGACAGGGTTGGGCTATGGCTACACCTTC. Translation gives CASSLRGMTGLGYGYTF. Looking up the rest from reference TRBV7-2 and TRBJ1-2 gives the full variable domain: GAGVSQSPSNKVTEKGKDVELRCDPISGHTALYWYRQSLGQGLEFLIYFQGNSAPDKSGLPSDRFSAERTGGSVSTLTIQRTQQEDSAVYLCASSLRGMTGLGYGYTFGSGTRLTVV.

This clonotype was seen more than once but under ten times. The chain is built from TRBV27 and TRBJ1-2; no firm D call. Germline CDR1 MNHEY, CDR2 SMNVEV (reference sequence). V was trimmed by 5 bases and J by 1 base, leaving 11 bases between them. This CDR3 is built from 14 residues. The CDR3 nucleotides are TGTGCCAGCAGTACGGGCAGCCTTAACTATGGCTACACCTTC. Its protein product is CASSTGSLNYGYTF.

The chain couples TRBV19 to TRBJ1-5; tentatively, D is TRBD1 (6 bases). Germline V gives CDR1 LNHDA, CDR2 SQIVND (reference sequence). Trimming cost V 3 bases and J 0 bases, with 12 bases left between them. CDR3 length: 16 amino acids. The CDR3 reads CASSIRGQYSNQPQHF. As DNA, the CDR3 is TGTGCCAGTAGTATTCGAGGACAGTATAGCAATCAGCCCCAGCATTTT. Looking up the rest from reference TRBV19 and TRBJ1-5 gives the full variable domain: DGGITQSPKYLFRKEGQNVTLSCEQNLNHDAMYWYRQDPGQGLRLIYYSQIVNDFQKGDIAEGYSVSREKKESFPLTVTSAQKNPTAFYLCASSIRGQYSNQPQHFGDGTRLSIL.

The rearrangement links TRBV6-2 or TRBV6-3 to TRBJ1-2; 7 positions agree with TRBD1. CDR1 is MNHEY, CDR2 SVGEGT, per germline. Trimming took 5 bases from V and 5 from J; bases not matched to a gene: 11. This CDR3 spans 15 amino acids. The CDR3 here is CASSTRDSFLYGYTF. DNA for the CDR3: TGTGCCAGCAGTACAAGGGACAGCTTCTTATATGGCTACACCTTC.

The chain combines TRBV6-1 with TRBJ1-5; 7 bases match TRBD1. V lost 2 bases, J lost 1 base, and 5 bases stayed unmatched. The germline V gene encodes CDR1 MNHNS and CDR2 SASEGT. The CDR3 is made up of 16 amino acids. CDR3 coding DNA: TGTGCCAGCAGTGAACGGAGGGGGCTCAGCAATCAGCCCCAGCATTTT. Residues: CASSERRGLSNQPQHF.

This clonotype was observed a handful of times. The J gene is TRBJ2-2, the V gene TRBV12-1; no check of the table's D call, TRBD1, against the DNA was made. TRBV12-1 is shown as a pseudogene. The CDR3 loop spans 15 amino acids. CDR3 sequence (DNA): TGTGCCAGCAGATATGGGCAGGGGCCCACCGGGGAGCTGTTTTTT. Translation gives CASRYGQGPTGELFF.

The chain couples TRBV30 to TRBJ1-1, with no clear D. The ends were cut back, 1 base at V and 4 bases at J, with 13 bases in the middle. Germline V gives CDR1 GTSNPN, CDR2 SVGIG (reference sequence). The CDR3 has 14 residues. CDR3 region: CAWSEVGLVTEAFF. CDR3 bases: TGTGCCTGGAGTGAGGTGGGGTTAGTCACTGAAGCTTTCTTT.

This clonotype was detected only a few times. The genes are TRBV25-1 and TRBJ1-2; 7 positions agree with TRBD1. The V and J ends lost 7 bases and 4 bases, in that order; junction bases with no gene match: 9. The length of the CDR3 is 14 residues. Germline CDR1 MGHDK, CDR2 SYGVNS. The CDR3 spells CASKGPGGIYGYTF. In nucleotides, the CDR3 is TGTGCCAGCAAAGGGCCAGGGGGGATCTATGGCTACACCTTC.

This chain joins TRBV9 and TRBJ2-7, with D perhaps matching TRBD1 or TRBD2 (5 bases each). The V end was cut by 3 bases, the J end by 2 bases, with 12 bases between. In germline, CDR1 is SGDLS, CDR2 YYNGEE. CDR3 length: 14 residues. The DNA for the CDR3 is TGTGCCAGCAGCGCATCAGGGACCGCCTACGAGCAGTACTTC. This sequence encodes CASSASGTAYEQYF. Full variable domain (rest looked up from reference TRBV9 and TRBJ2-7): DSGVTQTPKHLITATGQRVTLRCSPRSGDLSVYWYQQSLDQGLQFLIQYYNGEERAKGNILERFSAQQFPDLHSELNLSSLELGDSALYFCASSASGTAYEQYFGPGTRLTVT.

This sequence joins TRBV2 and TRBJ1-4, with D unresolved. V lost 11 bases to trimming and J lost 4 bases, with 17 bases between them. The CDR3 covers 14 residues. Germline V gene sequence: CDR1 SNHLY, CDR2 FYNNEI. CDR3 bases: TGTGCCGGAGCGAAGGAGTTATTTAATGAAAAACTGTTTTTT. This codes for CAGAKELFNEKLFF.

The chain carries TRBV5-4 and TRBJ2-7; D call uncertain. The CDR3 spans 12 residues. The V end was cut by 4 bases, the J end by 0 bases, with 5 bases between. In germline, CDR1 is SGHNT, CDR2 YYREEE (reference sequence). The CDR3 DNA follows: TGTGCCAGCAGCCGCACCTCCTACGAGCAGTACTTC. Encoded protein: CASSRTSYEQYF.

This chain uses TRBV19 with TRBJ1-4, with D unclear. The germline V gene has CDR1 LNHDA and CDR2 SQIVND (reference sequence). Trimming left V 1 base short and J 5 bases short, with 11 bases between. This CDR3 has 15 amino acids. The CDR3: CASSIGGSGNEKLFF. In DNA form, the CDR3 reads TGTGCCAGTAGTATAGGAGGTAGCGGGAATGAAAAACTGTTTTTT.

This chain's CDR3 is CASSEMEGYQPQHF. Written as DNA, the CDR3 is TGCGCCAGCAGTGAGATGGAGGGGTATCAGCCCCAGCATTTT. The chain recombines TRBV10-2 with TRBJ1-5, with D perhaps matching TRBD1 (5 bases). Germline CDR1 WSHSY, CDR2 SAAADI. CDR3 length: 14 amino acids. V dropped 2 bases and J dropped 5 bases, with 10 bases sitting between them.

This chain uses TRBV20-1 with TRBJ1-1, with D possibly being TRBD1 (5 bases). Germline CDR1 is DFQATT and CDR2 is SNEGSKA (reference sequence). The CDR3 consists of 14 residues. Trimming pared 1 base from V and 4 bases from J, leaving 13 bases between. This CDR3 is CSARAPGKSTEAFF. In DNA form, the CDR3 reads TGCAGTGCTAGAGCCCCAGGGAAGAGCACTGAAGCTTTCTTT.

In its sample, this clonotype was seen a few times. The chain has TRBV2 and TRBJ1-5, with 8 bases lining up with TRBD1. Germline V gene lookup returns CDR1 SNHLY and CDR2 FYNNEI. This CDR3 contains 15 residues. J gave up 6 bases and V 5 bases, and 9 bases lay outside the gene matches. The CDR3 here is CASSTGTGFGQPQHF. CDR3 DNA: TGTGCCAGCAGTACCGGGACAGGATTCGGTCAGCCCCAGCATTTT.

This rearrangement joins TRBV20-1 to TRBJ1-2; D gene ambiguous. Germline V lookup: CDR1 DFQATT, CDR2 SNEGSKA (reference sequence). V lost 3 bases and J 4 bases, leaving 6 bases between the germline ends. The CDR3 is made up of 11 amino acids. In nucleotides, the CDR3 is TGCAGTGCTAGTCGGTCCTATGGCTACACCTTC. Translated: CSASRSYGYTF.

V gene TRBV29-1 combines with J gene TRBJ2-1; D gene uncertain. This CDR3 is 14 amino acids long. Germline CDR1 is SQVTM and CDR2 is ANQGSEA. With 4 bases removed from V and 0 bases from J, the gap between germline ends came to 10 bases. The CDR3 sequence is CSVVGGSSYNEQFF. As DNA, the CDR3 is TGCAGCGTTGTCGGCGGAAGCTCCTACAATGAGCAGTTCTTC.

The gene calls are TRBV21-1 and TRBJ2-7; the table's D call, TRBD1, was not checked against the DNA. TRBV21-1 is a known pseudogene. The CDR3 has 14 amino acids. The CDR3 reads CASRKTGGWYEQYF. The CDR3 coding sequence is TGTGCCAGCAGGAAGACAGGGGGTTGGTACGAGCAGTACTTC.

This chain connects TRBV6-5 to TRBJ2-3, with 7 positions matching TRBD1. The V and J ends lost 2 bases and 14 bases, in that order; junction bases with no gene match: 4. Germline V gene data show CDR1 as MNHEY and CDR2 as SVGAGI. CDR3 length equals 11 residues. The CDR3 loop is CASSYQDRRYF. CDR3 nucleotide sequence: TGTGCCAGCAGTTACCAGGACAGGAGGTATTTT.